A single T cell receptor beta chain is shown here with its context. V lost 6 bases to trimming and J lost 8 bases, with 13 bases between them. The CDR3 spans 12 residues. Germline CDR1 reads MDHEN; CDR2 reads SYDVKM. These data come from a study of shared clonotypes between healthy human individuals. The assay was immunoSEQ multiplex PCR, and TCRdb's table has in-frame clones only and misses some. The table includes about 2.5 million clones, 85% to 95% detected once. Material: naive CD4+ T cells from PBMCs. Subset described: CD45RA+ positively selected. The clonotype comes from a man aged 18 to 30 in good health. Some clones in this sample may be carry-over from other donors' samples. V is TRBV28 and J is TRBJ1-2, with D possibly matching TRBD1 (5 bases). The CDR3 DNA is TGTGCCAGCAGCCTCCCCCAGGGCGGCTACACCTTC. Translation: CASSLPQGGYTF.